The clone carrying this T cell receptor (beta chain) was picked up one time. Measured with immunoSEQ multiplex PCR; TCRdb has only the in-frame clones, and not every one. The sample lists about 130,000 clones; 85% to 95% were seen once. The data originate from a study of control samples from healthy donors and cancer patients. Germline V gene lookup returns CDR1 SGHAT and CDR2 FQNNGV. The CDR3 is 14 residues long. Unmatched junction bases numbered 4, after V lost 3 bases and J lost 2 bases. The chain is built from TRBV11-2 and TRBJ2-7; 7 bases are a match to TRBD1. The sequence came from a man aged 55 to 70 with colorectal cancer. The sample consisted of PBMCs. The CDR3: CASSFWDRPYEQYF. The DNA of the CDR3 is TGTGCCAGCAGCTTCTGGGACAGACCCTACGAGCAGTACTTC.